Sequencing of this T cell receptor (beta chain) was carried out in a study of blood T cells in healthy people across ages. Study information: Template-switching capture recovered about one barcoded beta molecule per two T cells.

This clonotype was counted ten times or more. The antigen is undetermined. Through a sample-barcoded 5' primer and a J-beta primer mix, a second PCR was run for roughly 7 to 11 cycles. In TCRdb, the 5' RACE reads were re-called with MiXCR into one record per CDR3 protein. The sample has approximately 810,000 distinct CDR3 sequences; roughly 34% are singletons. Study-level results: Researchers deemed the diversity estimates from one million T cells underestimates. Any changes in expanded clonotypes were possibly confounded, as donor CMV status remained unknown. Diversity of TCR beta per million T cells declined in a roughly linear way with age.

The sequence was collected from a man aged 18 to 30 in good health. Specimen: blood.

The CDR3 region is CSARWVGEQFF. CDR3 sequence (DNA): TGCAGCGCCAGATGGGTGGGTGAGCAGTTCTTC. This sequence joins TRBV29-1 and TRBJ2-1; no definite D call. V was cut by 7 bases and J by 9 bases, with 13 bases left in between. This CDR3 region has 11 residues. Germline CDR1 is SQVTM and CDR2 is ANQGSEA.